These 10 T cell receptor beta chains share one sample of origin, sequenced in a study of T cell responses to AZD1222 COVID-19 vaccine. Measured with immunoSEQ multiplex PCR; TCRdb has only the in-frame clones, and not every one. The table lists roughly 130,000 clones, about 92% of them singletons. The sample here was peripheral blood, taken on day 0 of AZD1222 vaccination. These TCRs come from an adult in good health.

Here the CDR3 DNA reads TGCGCCAGCAGCTTGGGACTTGGCGGGGGCGAGCAGTACTTC. Amino acids: CASSLGLGGGEQYF. The chain joins TRBV5-1 to TRBJ2-7, with 7 positions matching TRBD2. Germline CDR1 and CDR2: SGHRS and YFSETQ. The CDR3 extends over 14 amino acids. With V trimmed by 0 bases and J by 6 bases, 6 bases remained unmatched.

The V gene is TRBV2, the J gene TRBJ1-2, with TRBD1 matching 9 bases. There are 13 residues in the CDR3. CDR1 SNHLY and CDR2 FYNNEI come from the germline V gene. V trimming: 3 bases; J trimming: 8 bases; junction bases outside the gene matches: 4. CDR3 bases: TGTGCCAGCAGTGACGGGACAGGGTACGGCTACACCTTC. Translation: CASSDGTGYGYTF.

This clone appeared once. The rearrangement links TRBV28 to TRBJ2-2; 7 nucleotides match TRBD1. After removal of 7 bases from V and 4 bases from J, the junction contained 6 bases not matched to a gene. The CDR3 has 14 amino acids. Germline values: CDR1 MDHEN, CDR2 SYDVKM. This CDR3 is CASTHDRVTGELFF. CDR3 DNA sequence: TGTGCCAGCACCCATGACAGGGTCACCGGGGAGCTGTTTTTT.

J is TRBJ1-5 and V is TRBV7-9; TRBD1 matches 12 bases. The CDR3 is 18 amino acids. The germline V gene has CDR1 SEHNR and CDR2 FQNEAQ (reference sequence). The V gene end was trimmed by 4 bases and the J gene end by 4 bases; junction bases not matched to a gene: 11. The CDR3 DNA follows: TGTGCCAGCAGCTCGGGACAGGGGGCCGATCCTGGAAATCAGCCCCAGCATTTT. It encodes CASSSGQGADPGNQPQHF.

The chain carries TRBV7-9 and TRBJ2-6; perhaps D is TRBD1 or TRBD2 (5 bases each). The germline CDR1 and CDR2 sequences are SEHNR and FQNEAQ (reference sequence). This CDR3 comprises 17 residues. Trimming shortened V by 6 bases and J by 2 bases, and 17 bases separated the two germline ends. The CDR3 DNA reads TGTGCCAGCAGAGGGACCCTCTTTAACCCTGGGGCCAACGTCCTGACTTTC. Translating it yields CASRGTLFNPGANVLTF.

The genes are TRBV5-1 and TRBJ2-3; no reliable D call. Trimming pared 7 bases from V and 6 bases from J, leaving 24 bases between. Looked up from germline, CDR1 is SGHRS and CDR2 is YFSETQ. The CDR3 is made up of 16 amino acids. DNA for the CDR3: TGCGCCAGCGCCCGATCGGCAACACCACTCGAGGATACGCAGTATTTT. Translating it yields CASARSATPLEDTQYF.

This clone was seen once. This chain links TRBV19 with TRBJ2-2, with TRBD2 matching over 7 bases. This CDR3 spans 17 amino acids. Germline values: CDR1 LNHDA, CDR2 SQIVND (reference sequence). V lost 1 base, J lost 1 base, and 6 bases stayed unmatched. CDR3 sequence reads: CASSIAGSGLNTGELFF. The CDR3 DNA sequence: TGTGCCAGTAGTATAGCAGGTAGCGGGCTGAACACCGGGGAGCTGTTTTTT.

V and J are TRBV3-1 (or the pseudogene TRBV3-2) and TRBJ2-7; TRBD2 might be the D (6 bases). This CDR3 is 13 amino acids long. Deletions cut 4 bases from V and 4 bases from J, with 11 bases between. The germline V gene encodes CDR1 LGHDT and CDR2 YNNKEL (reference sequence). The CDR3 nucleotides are TGTGCCAGCAGCCGGGGGACTGAGTACGAGCAGTACTTC. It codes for CASSRGTEYEQYF.

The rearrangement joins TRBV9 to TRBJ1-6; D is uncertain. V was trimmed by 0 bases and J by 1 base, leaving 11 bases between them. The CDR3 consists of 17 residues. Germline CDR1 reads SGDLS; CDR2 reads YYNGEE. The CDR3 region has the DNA TGTGCCAGCAGCGTAGGCGTGGTTCGGTCCTATAATTCACCCCTCCACTTT. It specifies CASSVGVVRSYNSPLHF.

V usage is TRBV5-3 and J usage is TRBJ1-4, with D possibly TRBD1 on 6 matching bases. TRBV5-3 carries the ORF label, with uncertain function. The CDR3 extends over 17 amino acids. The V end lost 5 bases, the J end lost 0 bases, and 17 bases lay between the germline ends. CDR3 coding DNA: TGTGCCAGAAGTTATGCGGGGGGGCAAGCAACTAATGAAAAACTGTTTTTT. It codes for CARSYAGGQATNEKLFF.